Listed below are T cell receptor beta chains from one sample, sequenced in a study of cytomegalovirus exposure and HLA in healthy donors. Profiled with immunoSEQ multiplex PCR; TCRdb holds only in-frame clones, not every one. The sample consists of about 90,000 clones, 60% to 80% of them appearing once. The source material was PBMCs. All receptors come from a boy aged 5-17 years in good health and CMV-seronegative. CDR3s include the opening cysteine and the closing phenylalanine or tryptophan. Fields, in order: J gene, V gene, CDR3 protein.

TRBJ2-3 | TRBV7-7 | CASSLQGQGTDTQYF
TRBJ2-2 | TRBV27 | CASTWGGANTGELFF
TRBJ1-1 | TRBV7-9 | CASSSLGQGGDTEAFF
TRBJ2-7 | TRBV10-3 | CAISESGGEEQYF
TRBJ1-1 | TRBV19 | CASSMYTEAFF
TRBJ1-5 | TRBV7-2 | CASSLFKVGVGNQPQHF
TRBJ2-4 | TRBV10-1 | CASSPTPGGLGAKNIQYF
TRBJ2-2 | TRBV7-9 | CASSVAGTLAGELFF
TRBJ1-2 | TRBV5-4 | CASSLVAGGRGYTF
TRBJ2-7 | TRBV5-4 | CASSLAGAGGSYEQYF
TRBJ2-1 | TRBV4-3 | CASSPASIDNEQFF
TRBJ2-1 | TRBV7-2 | CASSFDRLSYNEQFF
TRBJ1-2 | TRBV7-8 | CASSLRTGPYGYTF
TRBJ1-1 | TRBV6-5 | CASSLTRQGNTEAFF
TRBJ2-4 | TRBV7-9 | CASSQPGVAKNIQYF
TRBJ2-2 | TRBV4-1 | CASSHGTGNTGELFF
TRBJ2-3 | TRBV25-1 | CASSVGDRAGDTQYF